What follows are 19 T cell receptor beta chains derived from one specimen sequenced in a study of T cells expressing NK-cell markers. TCRdb reanalyzed the 5' RACE reads and collapses them to one entry per CDR3 protein, without DNA. The sample table sets out fewer than 550,000 distinct CDR3 sequences. Sequencing input: blood T cells: a sorted CD56 or NKG2C T cell subset, CD4+ or CD8+ T cells, or bulk PBMC T cells (not recorded which). These receptors came from a woman between 50 and 59 years old in good health.

The chain combines TRBV12-3 or TRBV12-4 with TRBJ1-2; TCRdb proposes TRBD1, but this gene call is untestable without DNA. CDR3 length: 14 residues. The CDR3 loop reads CASSPRQGAAGYTF.

The CDR3 is CASSISRVRTDTQYF. V is TRBV19 and J is TRBJ2-3. CDR3 length: 15 residues. Germline CDR1 and CDR2: LNHDA and SQIVND (reference sequence).

The genes are TRBV7-8 and TRBJ2-5; without DNA, the TCRdb call of TRBD1 cannot be checked. Germline CDR1 SGHVS, CDR2 FQNEAQ. The CDR3 loop spans 15 amino acids. Here the CDR3 reads CASKQGTLYQETQYF. Looking up the rest from reference TRBV7-8 and TRBJ2-5 gives the full variable domain: GAGVSQSPRYKVAKRGQDVALRCDPISGHVSLFWYQQALGQGPEFLTYFQNEAQLDKSGLPSDRFFAERPEGSVSTLKIQRTQQEDSAVYLCASKQGTLYQETQYFGPGTRLLVL.

This rearrangement joins TRBV11-3 to TRBJ2-1; TCRdb lists TRBD1, though no DNA is available to test this call. Germline CDR1 reads SGHNT; CDR2 reads YENEEA. This CDR3 is 16 amino acids long. CDR3 loop: CASSSGSWLTDNEQFF.

The genes are TRBV11-2 and TRBJ2-7. This CDR3 region has 14 residues. Germline lookup yields CDR1 SGHAT and CDR2 FQNNGV. This chain's CDR3 is CASSLGEGPYEQYF. Filled out from reference TRBV11-2 and TRBJ2-7, the complete variable domain reads EAGVAQSPRYKIIEKRQSVAFWCNPISGHATLYWYQQILGQGPKLLIQFQNNGVVDDSQLPKDRFSAERLKGVDSTLKIQPAKLEDSAVYLCASSLGEGPYEQYFGPGTRLTVT.

CDR3 in amino acids: CASSYSFHRDGYTF. The chain couples TRBV6-5 to TRBJ1-2. The CDR3 is 14 residues long. Germline V gene sequence: CDR1 MNHEY, CDR2 SVGAGI.

This CDR3 is CASWLATGNEQFF. The chain joins TRBV2 to TRBJ2-1; TCRdb names TRBD2, which stays unverified in the absence of DNA. The germline CDR1 and CDR2 sequences are SNHLY and FYNNEI. The CDR3 has 13 residues.

V is TRBV7-9 and J is TRBJ2-7; TCRdb names TRBD2, which stays unverified in the absence of DNA. CDR1 and CDR2 (germline): SEHNR, FQNEAQ (reference sequence). The CDR3 spans 17 residues. The CDR3: CASRSRLAGDSSYEQYF.

The CDR3 region is CASSGDSSYGYTF. The rearrangement joins TRBV2 to TRBJ1-2; there is no DNA to check the TCRdb D call of TRBD1. The germline CDR1 and CDR2 sequences are SNHLY and FYNNEI. The CDR3 loop spans 13 amino acids.

The chain joins TRBV4-1 to TRBJ2-1; TCRdb calls TRBD2, which cannot be checked without DNA. CDR3 size: 15 residues. Germline V gene lookup returns CDR1 MGHRA and CDR2 YSYEKL. The CDR3 here is CASSQISVVYNEQFF.

The genes are TRBV5-1 and TRBJ2-3; TCRdb gives TRBD2 as the D gene, but with no DNA this cannot be confirmed. Germline V lookup: CDR1 SGHRS, CDR2 YFSETQ. This CDR3 is 14 amino acids long. The CDR3 region is CASKSGGNTDTQYF.

The J gene is TRBJ2-7, the V gene TRBV6-4; the TCRdb D gene call, TRBD1, has no DNA to confirm it. Germline assignment: CDR1 MRHNA and CDR2 SNTAGT. This CDR3 contains 13 residues. The CDR3 sequence is CASSEIRGSEQYF.

The rearrangement uses TRBV7-8 and TRBJ2-1; the D call from TCRdb, TRBD1, cannot be confirmed without DNA. Looked up from germline, CDR1 is SGHVS and CDR2 is FQNEAQ. CDR3 length: 16 amino acids. This chain's CDR3 is CASSLIVGPMINEQFF.

The chain couples TRBV9 to TRBJ2-1; TCRdb picks TRBD1, but there is no DNA to check that call. The CDR3 sequence is 16 residues long. CDR1 is SGDLS and CDR2 is YYNGEE in the germline V gene. The CDR3 protein is CASSKGTRGAPPEQFF.

V is TRBV7-2 and J is TRBJ2-5. From germline, CDR1 is SGHTA and CDR2 FQGNSA. The CDR3 has 14 amino acids. CDR3 sequence: CASSTNPNLGTQYF. The variable domain in full, completed from reference TRBV7-2 and TRBJ2-5, reads GAGVSQSPSNKVTEKGKDVELRCDPISGHTALYWYRQSLGQGLEFLIYFQGNSAPDKSGLPSDRFSAERTGGSVSTLTIQRTQQEDSAVYLCASSTNPNLGTQYFGPGTRLLVL.

V is TRBV7-8 and J is TRBJ1-4. Per the germline V gene, CDR1 is SGHVS and CDR2 is FQNEAQ. The CDR3 sequence is 16 residues long. This CDR3 reads CASSPSWRATNEKLFF.

The chain recombines TRBV5-1 with TRBJ1-4; TCRdb returns TRBD1, unconfirmable since there is no DNA. This CDR3 is 18 amino acids long. CDR1 is SGHRS and CDR2 is YFSETQ in the germline V gene. CDR3 amino acids: CASRPDRGQSSTNEKLFF.

CDR3 amino acids: CASTPSPPDNEQFF. The V call is TRBV6-5, the J call TRBJ2-1; the D gene TCRdb calls, TRBD2, cannot be checked with no DNA. CDR3 length: 14 residues. Germline loops: CDR1 MNHEY, CDR2 SVGAGI.

The chain carries TRBV6-2 or TRBV6-3 and TRBJ2-6; TCRdb's D call of TRBD1 is untestable without DNA. Germline CDR1 is MNHEY and CDR2 is SVGEGT. This CDR3 comprises 19 residues. The CDR3 reads CASSYSRPDRPSGANVLTF.